This T cell receptor beta chain was observed in a study of shared clonotypes between healthy human individuals (TCRdb year 2020). Looking at the study overall: The cohort included a few men and a couple of women between 18 and 49 years of age. Per donor, three plates each were used for CD4 naive and CD4 memory, two for CD8 naive, and one for CD8 memory. Blood TCR repertoires of five healthy adults were deeply sequenced to estimate repertoire size and the extent of clonotype sharing between individuals. To increase sequencing depth and limit assay-specific biases, different laboratories used diverse techniques to prepare libraries and sequence TCR repertoires. Per donor, leukapheresis produced somewhere between about 0.8 and 9.5 billion PBMCs.

Using the deep immunoSEQ assay, TCR CDR3 regions were amplified from genomic DNA by multiplex PCR. Extracted genomic DNA from each cell subset was distributed evenly across all wells of several immunoSEQ 96-well plates, and each plate was treated as a replicate. Each replicate PCR for sorted subsets received around 0.2 ug genomic DNA, equal to about 30,000 T cell genomes. The purified libraries were quantified using a Qubit 3.0 fluorometer, sized with a Bioanalyzer 2100, and then quantified again using the KAPA Library Quantification kit. Each immunoSEQ 96-well plate was sequenced on its own single-read 150-cycle Illumina NextSeq 550 flow cell. The paper's data handling went like this. Because the immunoSEQ output included only junctional sequences and no quality scores, the filtering could not be the same as the filtering used for full-length reads. Sequences were annotated with PyIR, a Python wrapper for IgBLAST v1.9, using IMGT germline references to assign V/J genes and CDR3. Reads with weak V/J assignments (E-value above 1e-6), missing CDR3, stop codons, out-of-frame junctions, or ambiguous translated residues were removed. V3J clonotypes were defined as sequences sharing an identical inferred V gene, J gene, and CDR3 amino acid sequence. Percentage overlap between repertoires was computed as shared unique clonotypes divided by the size of the smaller repertoire. Three approaches were used to assess repertoire richness: RTK rarefaction, the Chao1 estimator, and Recon v2.1 estimates of unobserved clonotypes. OLGA was used to compute generation probabilities for all TCRbeta clonotypes that the gDNA method yielded from four donors. The clones in this table, taken by TCRdb from immuneACCESS, are in-frame only. Not every clone is retained; where verified, under half of the shortfall comes from an unresolved V gene, and the cause of the rest is unknown. V and J calls and clone size follow that table, whereas D and trimming were derived from the DNA. Within this sample are hundreds of thousands of clones, with 90% to 96% of them counted one time only. The ten top clones hold approximately 0.062% of the sample.

Trimming accounts for 5 bases at V and 4 bases at J, while the number of junction bases matched to no gene is 7. From the cysteine up to the phenylalanine, the CDR3 has a length of 13 residues. Left in the record is the CDR3 DNA by itself, 39 bases read in frame from the first base. CDR1 and CDR2 (GTSNPN, SVGIG) derive from the germline V gene (reference sequence). Concerning this clone itself: It has no known antigen specificity. No much larger clone exists at a distance of one base, and base qualities are not known.

General findings and caveats noted by the study authors: When a handful of donors were compared, the shared fraction of clonotypes was about 5.4% for naive CD4, 3.5% to 4% for naive CD8, more than 2% for memory CD4, and 0.4% for memory CD8. Incomplete sequencing was indicated by rarefaction of sorted-subset datasets, despite the large sequencing depth. The genetic and exposure-history diversity represented was limited by the small number of donors. Higher generation probabilities were observed for clonotypes shared by all four sorted-subset donors than for non-shared clonotypes. Naive subsets generally had larger estimated clonotype richness than memory subsets did. Based on pairwise subsampling, the degree of clonotype sharing among donors was expected to be affected by sequencing depth. Sampling was restricted to blood, and TCR repertoires in tissues likely differ from the TCR repertoires found in blood.

The donors were healthy, HIV-negative adults with no recently reported acute infections or vaccinations. Only Caucasian adults living in Nashville, Tennessee, USA were represented among the donors. CD4+ T cells were enriched through magnetic negative selection, after which naive cells were positively selected on CD45RA and the remaining negative fraction served as the memory subset. Blood was obtained by leukapheresis, after which PBMCs were separated by Ficoll-Histopaque density gradient centrifugation and cryopreserved in liquid nitrogen vapor phase. Analytical flow cytometry was used to check the purity and quantity of each magnetically sorted T cell population. Genomic DNA was isolated from every sorted fraction and measured by UV absorbance on a Nanodrop 2000c.

The sequencing sample was made of naive CD4+ T cells sorted from blood. Per the publication, the cell subset or site label means: CD45RA+ positively selected. The TCR comes from a woman younger than 45 in good health. Here the chain combines TRBV30 and TRBJ1-2, with 7 bases in between that match TRBD1. Here is the DNA: TGTGCCTGGGGTCGACAGGGCGGCTATGGCTACACCTTC. Translated, it gives CAWGRQGGYGYTF.